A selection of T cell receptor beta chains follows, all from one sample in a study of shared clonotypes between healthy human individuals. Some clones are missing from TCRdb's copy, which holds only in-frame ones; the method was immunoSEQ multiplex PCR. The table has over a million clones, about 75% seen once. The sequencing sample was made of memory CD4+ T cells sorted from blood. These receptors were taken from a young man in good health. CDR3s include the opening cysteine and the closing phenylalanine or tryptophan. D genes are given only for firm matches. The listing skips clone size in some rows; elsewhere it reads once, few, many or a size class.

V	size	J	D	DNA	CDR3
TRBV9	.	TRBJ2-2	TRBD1	TGTGCCAGCAGTGCCGGACAGGGGGAAGGGGAGCTGTTTTTT	CASSAGQGEGELFF
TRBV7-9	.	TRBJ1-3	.	TGTGCCAGCAGCAGTACAGTCTCTGGAAACACCATATATTTT	CASSSTVSGNTIYF
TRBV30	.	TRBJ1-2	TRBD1	TGTGCCTGGAAAACAGGGGGCGCAGACTATGGCTACACCTTC	CAWKTGGADYGYTF
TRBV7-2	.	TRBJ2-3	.	TGTGCCAGCAGCGTTCTCACAGATACGCAGTATTTT	CASSVLTDTQYF
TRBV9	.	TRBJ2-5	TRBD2	TGTGCCAGCAGCGTAGATGCGGGAGCGGGTTCGGGAGAGACCCAGTACTTC	CASSVDAGAGSGETQYF
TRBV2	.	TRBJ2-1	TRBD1	TGTGCCAGCTCCTGGGACAGGGGTGGCTACAATGAGCAGTTCTTC	CASSWDRGGYNEQFF
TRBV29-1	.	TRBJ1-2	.	TGCAGCGTTGCGCAGGCCAGCGCCTACACCTTC	CSVAQASAYTF
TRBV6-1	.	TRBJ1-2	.	TGTGCCAGCAGTGAAGACAGGCAACACTATGGCTACACCTTC	CASSEDRQHYGYTF
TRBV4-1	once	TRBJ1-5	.	TGCGCCAGCAGTACGGGGGCAGGGGATAGCAATCAGCCCCAGCATTTT	CASSTGAGDSNQPQHF
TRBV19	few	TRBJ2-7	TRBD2	TGTGCCAGTAGTATTCAGGCGGGAGGGCAAACCATCTCCTACGAGCAGTACTTC	CASSIQAGGQTISYEQYF
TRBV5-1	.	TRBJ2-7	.	TGCGCCAGCAGCTTGGATCTGGACCGCGCGACCTCCTACGAGCAGTACTTC	CASSLDLDRATSYEQYF
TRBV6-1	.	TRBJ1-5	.	TGTGCCAGCAGGCCCACAGGGTACAGCAATCAGCCCCAGCATTTT	CASRPTGYSNQPQHF
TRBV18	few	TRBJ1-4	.	TGTGCCAGCTCACCGTCGTGGGATAATGAAAAACTGTTTTTT	CASSPSWDNEKLFF
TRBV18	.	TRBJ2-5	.	TGTGCCAGCTCACCAGACAGAAGATCGGAAGAGACCCAGTACTTC	CASSPDRRSEETQYF
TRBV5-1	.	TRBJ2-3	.	TGCGCCAGCTCCCGTGAGTTAGCGGCAGATACGCAGTATTTT	CASSRELAADTQYF
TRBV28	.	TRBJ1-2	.	TGTGCCAGCGGGACGGATCCAGCCTTTTATGGCTACACCTTC	CASGTDPAFYGYTF
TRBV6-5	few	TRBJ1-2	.	TGTGCCAGCAGTCGGGACGGAGGCTATGGCTACACCTTC	CASSRDGGYGYTF
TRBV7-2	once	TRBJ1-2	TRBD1	TGTGCCAGCACTAAACAGGGAGGGACAGGGGCACTCTATGGCTACACCTTC	CASTKQGGTGALYGYTF
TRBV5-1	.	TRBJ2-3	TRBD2	TGCGCCAGGGGGCTAGCGGGAGGGGCAGATACGCAGTATTTT	CARGLAGGADTQYF
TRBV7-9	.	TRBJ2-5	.	TGTGCCAGCAGCTGGACTGGGGGGCAAGAGACCCAGTACTTC	CASSWTGGQETQYF
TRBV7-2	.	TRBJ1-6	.	TGTGCCAGCAGCTTAGGGCAGAATTCACCCCTCCACTTT	CASSLGQNSPLHF
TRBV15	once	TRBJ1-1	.	TGTGCCACCAGCAGACAGGGGAACACTGAAGCTTTCTTT	CATSRQGNTEAFF
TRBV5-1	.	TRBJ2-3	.	TGCGCCAGCAGCTTGGACCCCGCGGTGTCAACAGATACGCAGTATTTT	CASSLDPAVSTDTQYF
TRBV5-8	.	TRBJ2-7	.	TGTGCCAGCAGGTTAAGGGGGTTTCGGAACGAGCAGTACTTC	CASRLRGFRNEQYF
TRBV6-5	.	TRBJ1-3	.	TGTGCCAGCAGTAAAGGAAACACCATATATTTT	CASSKGNTIYF
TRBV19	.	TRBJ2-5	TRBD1	TGTGCCAGTAGTATCCACGGACAGGGATCGAAAGAGACCCAGTACTTC	CASSIHGQGSKETQYF
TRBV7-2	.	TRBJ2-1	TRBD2	TGTGCCAGCAGCCTGGGTCTAGCGGGAGATACAAGGCAGTTCTTC	CASSLGLAGDTRQFF
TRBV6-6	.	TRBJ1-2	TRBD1	TGTGCCAGCGGGACAGAAGACAGGCCGGATGGCTACACCTTC	CASGTEDRPDGYTF
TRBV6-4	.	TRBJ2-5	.	TGTGCCAGCAGTGACTCGAGACCAGGCCGAGAGACCCAGTACTTC	CASSDSRPGRETQYF
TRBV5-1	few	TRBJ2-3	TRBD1	TGCGCCAGCTGCCGGGACAGTTCCTCGGGAGATACGCAGTATTTT	CASCRDSSSGDTQYF
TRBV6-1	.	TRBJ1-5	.	TGTGCCAGCAGTGTCCCGGAGGGGGGAAGCAATCAGCCCCAGCATTTT	CASSVPEGGSNQPQHF
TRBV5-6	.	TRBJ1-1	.	TGTGCCAGCAGCTTTAGTAACACTGAAGCTTTCTTT	CASSFSNTEAFF
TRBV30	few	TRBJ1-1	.	TGTGCCTGGAGGCGGGGTATCGGTTGGAACACTGAAGCTTTCTTT	CAWRRGIGWNTEAFF
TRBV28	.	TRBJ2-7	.	TGTGCCAGCAGAACCCGGAAAACCTACGAGCAGTACTTC	CASRTRKTYEQYF
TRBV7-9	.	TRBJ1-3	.	TGTGCCAGCAGCTTCGAACAGCTGAACTCTGGAAACACCATATATTTT	CASSFEQLNSGNTIYF
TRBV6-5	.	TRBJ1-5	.	TGTGCCAGCAGCCCCGGGGCTGATCAGCCCCAGCATTTT	CASSPGADQPQHF
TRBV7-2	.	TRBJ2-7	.	TGTGCCAGCAGCCGCCGGGGAGGCTCCTACGAGCAGTACTTC	CASSRRGGSYEQYF
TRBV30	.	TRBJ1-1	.	TGTGCCTGGAATAGGGGGGGGAACACTGAAGCTTTCTTT	CAWNRGGNTEAFF
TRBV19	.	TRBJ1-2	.	TGTGCCAGTAGTGAACGGTCCCTTTATGGCTACACCTTC	CASSERSLYGYTF
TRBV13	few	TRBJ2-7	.	TGTGCCAGCAGCCTGAGAGGGACGGGGGCCTACGAGCAGTACTTC	CASSLRGTGAYEQYF
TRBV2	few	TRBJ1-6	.	TGTGCCAGCAAGCCGGGAGGGACTTCACCCCTCCACTTT	CASKPGGTSPLHF
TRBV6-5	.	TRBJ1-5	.	TGTGCCAGCAGTTACAGGGCAGAGGGAGGCAATCAGCCCCAGCATTTT	CASSYRAEGGNQPQHF
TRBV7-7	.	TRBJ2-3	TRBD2	TGTGCTAGCAGCTTAGGTGTAGCGGGAGGGGATACGCAGTATTTT	CASSLGVAGGDTQYF
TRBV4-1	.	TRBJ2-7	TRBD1	TGCGCCAGCAGACCAGGACAGGGGGGGAGGCAGTACTTC	CASRPGQGGRQYF
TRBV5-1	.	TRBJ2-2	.	TGCGCCAGCAGCACGGCCGGGACAAGCTCCGGGGAGCTGTTTTTT	CASSTAGTSSGELFF